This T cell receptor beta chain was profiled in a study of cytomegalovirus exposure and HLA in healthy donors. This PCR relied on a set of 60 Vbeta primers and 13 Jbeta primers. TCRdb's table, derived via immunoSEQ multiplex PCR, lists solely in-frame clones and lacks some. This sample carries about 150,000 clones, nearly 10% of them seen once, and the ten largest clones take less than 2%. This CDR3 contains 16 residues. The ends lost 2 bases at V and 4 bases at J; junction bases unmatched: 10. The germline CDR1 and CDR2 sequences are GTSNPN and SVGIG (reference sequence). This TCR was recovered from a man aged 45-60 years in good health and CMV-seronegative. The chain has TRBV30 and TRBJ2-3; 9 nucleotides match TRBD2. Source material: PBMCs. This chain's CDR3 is CAWSIVGRTSADTQYF. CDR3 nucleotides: TGTGCCTGGAGTATAGTGGGGAGGACTAGCGCAGATACGCAGTATTTT. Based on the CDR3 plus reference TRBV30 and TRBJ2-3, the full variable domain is SQTIHQWPATLVQPVGSPLSLECTVEGTSNPNLYWYRQAAGRGLQLLFYSVGIGQISSEVPQNLSASRPQDRQFILSSKKLLLSDSGFYLCAWSIVGRTSADTQYFGPGTRLTVL.